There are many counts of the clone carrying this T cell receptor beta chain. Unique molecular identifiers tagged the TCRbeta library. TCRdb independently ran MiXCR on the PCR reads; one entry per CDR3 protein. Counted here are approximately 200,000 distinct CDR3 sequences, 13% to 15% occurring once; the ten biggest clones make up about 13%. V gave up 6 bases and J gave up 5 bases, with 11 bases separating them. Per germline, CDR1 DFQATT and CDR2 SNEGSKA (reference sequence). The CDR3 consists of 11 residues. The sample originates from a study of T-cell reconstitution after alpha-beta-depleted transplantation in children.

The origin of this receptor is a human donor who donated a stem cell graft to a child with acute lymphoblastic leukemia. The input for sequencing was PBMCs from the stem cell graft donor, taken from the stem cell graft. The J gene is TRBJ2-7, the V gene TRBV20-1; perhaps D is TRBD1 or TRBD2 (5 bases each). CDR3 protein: CSAPRGDEQYF. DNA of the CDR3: TGCAGTGCCCCCAGAGGGGACGAGCAGTACTTC.